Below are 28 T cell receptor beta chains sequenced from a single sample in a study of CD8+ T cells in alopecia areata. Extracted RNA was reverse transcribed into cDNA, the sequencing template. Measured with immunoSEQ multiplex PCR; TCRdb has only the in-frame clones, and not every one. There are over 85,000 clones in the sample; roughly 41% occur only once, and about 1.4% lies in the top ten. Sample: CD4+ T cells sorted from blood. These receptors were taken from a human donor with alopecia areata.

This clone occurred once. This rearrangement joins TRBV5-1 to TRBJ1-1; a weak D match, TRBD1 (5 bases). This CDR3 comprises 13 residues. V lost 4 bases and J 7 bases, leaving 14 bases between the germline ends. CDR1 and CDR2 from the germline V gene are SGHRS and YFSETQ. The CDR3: CASSPGGVGEAFF. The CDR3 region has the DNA TGCGCCAGCAGCCCCGGGGGAGTCGGTGAAGCTTTCTTT.

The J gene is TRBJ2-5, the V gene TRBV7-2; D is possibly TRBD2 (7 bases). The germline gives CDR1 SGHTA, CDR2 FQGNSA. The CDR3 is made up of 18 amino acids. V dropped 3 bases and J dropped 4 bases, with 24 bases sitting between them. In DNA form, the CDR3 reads TGTGCCAGCAGCTTTTCGGCCGGCGGGGGCCATGACGTAGAGACCCAGTACTTC. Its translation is CASSFSAGGGHDVETQYF.

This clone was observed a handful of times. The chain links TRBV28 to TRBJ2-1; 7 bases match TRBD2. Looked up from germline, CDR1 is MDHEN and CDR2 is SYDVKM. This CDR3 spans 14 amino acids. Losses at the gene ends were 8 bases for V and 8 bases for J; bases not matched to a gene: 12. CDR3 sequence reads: CASAPGGRADEQFF. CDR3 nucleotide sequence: TGTGCCAGCGCCCCGGGAGGTCGAGCTGATGAGCAGTTCTTC.

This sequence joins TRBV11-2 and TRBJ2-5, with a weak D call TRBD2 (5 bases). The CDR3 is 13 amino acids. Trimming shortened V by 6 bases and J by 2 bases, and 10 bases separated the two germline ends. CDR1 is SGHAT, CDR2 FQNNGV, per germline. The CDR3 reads CASRSTRQETQYF. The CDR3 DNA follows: TGTGCCAGCAGGTCCACTAGACAAGAGACCCAGTACTTC.

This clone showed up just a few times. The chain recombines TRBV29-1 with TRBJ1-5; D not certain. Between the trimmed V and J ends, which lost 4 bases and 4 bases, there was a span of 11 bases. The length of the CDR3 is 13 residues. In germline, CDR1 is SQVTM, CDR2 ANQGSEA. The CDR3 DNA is TGCAGCGTTGGGACGCTGGGGAATCAGCCCCAGCATTTT. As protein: CSVGTLGNQPQHF.

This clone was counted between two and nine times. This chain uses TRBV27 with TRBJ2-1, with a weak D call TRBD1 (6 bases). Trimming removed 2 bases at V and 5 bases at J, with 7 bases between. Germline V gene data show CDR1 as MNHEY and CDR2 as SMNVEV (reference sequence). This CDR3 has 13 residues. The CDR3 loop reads CASSLGQNNEQFF. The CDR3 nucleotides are TGTGCCAGCAGTTTAGGACAGAACAATGAGCAGTTCTTC.

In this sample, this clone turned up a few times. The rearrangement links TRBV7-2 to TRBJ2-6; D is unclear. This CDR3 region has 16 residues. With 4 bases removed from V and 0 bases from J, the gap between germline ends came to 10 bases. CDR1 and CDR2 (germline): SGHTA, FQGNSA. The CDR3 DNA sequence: TGTGCCAGCAGCTACTTTCCCCTCTCTGGGGCCAACGTCCTGACTTTC. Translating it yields CASSYFPLSGANVLTF.

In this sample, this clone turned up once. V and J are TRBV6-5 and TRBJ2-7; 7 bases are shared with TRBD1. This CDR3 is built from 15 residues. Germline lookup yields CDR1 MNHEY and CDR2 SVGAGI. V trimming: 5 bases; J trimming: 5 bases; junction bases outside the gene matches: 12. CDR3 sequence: CASSRDRVPGNEQYF. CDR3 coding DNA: TGTGCCAGCAGTCGAGACAGGGTTCCGGGGAACGAGCAGTACTTC.

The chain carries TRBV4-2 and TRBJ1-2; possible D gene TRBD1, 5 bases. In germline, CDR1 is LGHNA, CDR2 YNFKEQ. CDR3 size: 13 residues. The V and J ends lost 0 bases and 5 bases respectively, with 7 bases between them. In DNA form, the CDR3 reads TGTGCCAGCAGCCAAGAGGGGGGGTATGGCTACACCTTC. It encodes CASSQEGGYGYTF.

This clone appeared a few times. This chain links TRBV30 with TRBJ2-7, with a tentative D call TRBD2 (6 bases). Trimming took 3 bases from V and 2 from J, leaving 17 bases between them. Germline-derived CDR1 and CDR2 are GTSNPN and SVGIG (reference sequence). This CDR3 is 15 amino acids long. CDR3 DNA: TGTGCCTGGAGCCCCGGGAGCCCGGTCCCCTACGAGCAGTACTTC. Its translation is CAWSPGSPVPYEQYF.

This chain's CDR3 is CASSKRLAGSSYEQYF. The CDR3 nucleotides are TGTGCCAGCAGCAAAAGACTAGCGGGCAGCTCCTACGAGCAGTACTTC. The chain has TRBV21-1 and TRBJ2-7; the table assigns TRBD2, which was not confirmed against the DNA. TRBV21-1 is termed a pseudogene. CDR3 size: 16 residues.

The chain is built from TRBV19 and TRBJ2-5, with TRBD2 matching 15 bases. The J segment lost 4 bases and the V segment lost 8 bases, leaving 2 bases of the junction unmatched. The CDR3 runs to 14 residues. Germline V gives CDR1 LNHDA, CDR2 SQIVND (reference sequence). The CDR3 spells CASAGLAGGETQYF. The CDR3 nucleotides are TGTGCCAGTGCGGGACTAGCGGGAGGAGAGACCCAGTACTTC.

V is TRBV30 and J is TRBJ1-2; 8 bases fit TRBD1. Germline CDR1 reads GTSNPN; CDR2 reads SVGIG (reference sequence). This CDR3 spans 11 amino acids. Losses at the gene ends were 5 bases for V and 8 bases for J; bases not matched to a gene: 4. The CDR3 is CAWGQGGGYTF. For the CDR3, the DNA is TGTGCCTGGGGACAGGGTGGCGGCTACACCTTC.

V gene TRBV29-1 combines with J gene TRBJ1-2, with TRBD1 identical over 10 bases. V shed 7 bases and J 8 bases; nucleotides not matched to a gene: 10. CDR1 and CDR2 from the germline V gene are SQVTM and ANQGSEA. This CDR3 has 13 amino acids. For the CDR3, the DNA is TGCAGCGCTGTGACAGGGGGCGCGGGCGGCTACACCTTC. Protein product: CSAVTGGAGGYTF.

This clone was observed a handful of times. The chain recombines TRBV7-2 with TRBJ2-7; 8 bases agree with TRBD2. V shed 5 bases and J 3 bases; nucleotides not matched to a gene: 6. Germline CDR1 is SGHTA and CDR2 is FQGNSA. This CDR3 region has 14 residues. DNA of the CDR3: TGTGCCAGCAGCCGCTCGGGGGGGGTCTACGAGCAGTACTTC. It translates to CASSRSGGVYEQYF. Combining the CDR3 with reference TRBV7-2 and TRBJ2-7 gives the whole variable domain GAGVSQSPSNKVTEKGKDVELRCDPISGHTALYWYRQSLGQGLEFLIYFQGNSAPDKSGLPSDRFSAERTGGSVSTLTIQRTQQEDSAVYLCASSRSGGVYEQYFGPGTRLTVT.

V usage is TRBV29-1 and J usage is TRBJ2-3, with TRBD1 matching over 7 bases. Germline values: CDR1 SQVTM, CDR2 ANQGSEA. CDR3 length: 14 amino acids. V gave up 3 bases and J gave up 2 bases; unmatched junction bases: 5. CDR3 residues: CSVDRTGATDTQYF. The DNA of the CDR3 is TGCAGCGTTGACAGGACAGGAGCCACAGATACGCAGTATTTT.

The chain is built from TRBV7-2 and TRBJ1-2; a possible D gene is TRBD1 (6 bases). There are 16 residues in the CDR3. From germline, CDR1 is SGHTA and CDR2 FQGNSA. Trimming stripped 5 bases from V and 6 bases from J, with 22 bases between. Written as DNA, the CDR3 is TGTGCCAGCAGCCCCCATAGTGCTACAGGGAATGATGGCTACACCTTC. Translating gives CASSPHSATGNDGYTF.

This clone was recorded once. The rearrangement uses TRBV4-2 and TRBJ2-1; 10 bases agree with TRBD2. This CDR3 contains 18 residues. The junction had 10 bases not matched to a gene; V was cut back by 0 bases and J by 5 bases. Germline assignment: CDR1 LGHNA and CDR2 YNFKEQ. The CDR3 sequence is CASSQEVATSGNHNEQFF. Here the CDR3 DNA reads TGTGCCAGCAGCCAAGAAGTTGCTACTAGCGGGAACCACAATGAGCAGTTCTTC.

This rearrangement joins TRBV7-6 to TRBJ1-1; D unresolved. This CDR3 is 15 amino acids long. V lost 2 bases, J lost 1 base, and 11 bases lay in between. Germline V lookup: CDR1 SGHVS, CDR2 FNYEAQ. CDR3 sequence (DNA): TGTGCCAGCAGCTTAATGGGAAGGACGAACACTGAAGCTTTCTTT. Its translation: CASSLMGRTNTEAFF.

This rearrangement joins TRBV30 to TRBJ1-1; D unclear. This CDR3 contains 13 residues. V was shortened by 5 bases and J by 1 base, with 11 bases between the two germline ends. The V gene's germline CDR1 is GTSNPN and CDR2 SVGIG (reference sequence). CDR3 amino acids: CAWARGPNTEAFF. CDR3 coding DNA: TGTGCCTGGGCCCGCGGACCGAACACTGAAGCTTTCTTT.

As DNA, the CDR3 is TGTGCCAGCAGCCACCACATGACTCAGGGTAATAGTAGAGGCACTGAAGCTTTCTTT. This encodes CASSHHMTQGNSRGTEAFF. The chain carries TRBV7-6 and TRBJ1-1; D is perhaps TRBD1 (5 bases). There are 19 residues in the CDR3. Germline CDR1 is SGHVS and CDR2 is FNYEAQ. V was trimmed by 5 bases and J by 4 bases, leaving 29 bases between them.

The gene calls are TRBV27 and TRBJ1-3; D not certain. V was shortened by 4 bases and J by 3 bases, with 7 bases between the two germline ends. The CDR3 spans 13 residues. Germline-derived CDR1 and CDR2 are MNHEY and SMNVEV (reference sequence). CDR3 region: CASSSDGGNTIYF. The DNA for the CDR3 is TGTGCCAGCAGTTCGGACGGTGGAAACACCATATATTTT.

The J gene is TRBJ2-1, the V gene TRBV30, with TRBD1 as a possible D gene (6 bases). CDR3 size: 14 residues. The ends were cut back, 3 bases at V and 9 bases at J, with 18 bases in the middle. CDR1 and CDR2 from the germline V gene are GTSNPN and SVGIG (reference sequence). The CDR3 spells CAWSQNRDLGEQFF. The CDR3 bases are TGTGCCTGGAGCCAAAACAGGGATTTGGGTGAGCAGTTCTTC.

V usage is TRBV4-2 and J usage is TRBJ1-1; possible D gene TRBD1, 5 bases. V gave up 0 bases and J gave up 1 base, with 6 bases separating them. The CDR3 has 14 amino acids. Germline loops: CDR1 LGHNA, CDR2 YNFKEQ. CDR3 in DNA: TGTGCCAGCAGCCAAGACAGGGCGAACACTGAAGCTTTCTTT. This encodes CASSQDRANTEAFF.

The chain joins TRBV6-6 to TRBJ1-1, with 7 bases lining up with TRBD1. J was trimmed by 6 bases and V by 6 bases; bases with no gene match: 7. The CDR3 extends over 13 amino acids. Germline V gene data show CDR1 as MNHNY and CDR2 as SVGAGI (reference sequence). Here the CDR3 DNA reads TGTGCCAGCAGCCTCACAGGGGATGCTGAAGCTTTCTTT. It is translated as CASSLTGDAEAFF.

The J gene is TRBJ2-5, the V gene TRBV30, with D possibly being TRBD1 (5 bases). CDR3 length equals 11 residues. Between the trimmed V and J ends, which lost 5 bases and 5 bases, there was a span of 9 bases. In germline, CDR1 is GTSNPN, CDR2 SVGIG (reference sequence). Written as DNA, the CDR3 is TGTGCCTGGGGACAAGGCGAGACCCAGTACTTC. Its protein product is CAWGQGETQYF.

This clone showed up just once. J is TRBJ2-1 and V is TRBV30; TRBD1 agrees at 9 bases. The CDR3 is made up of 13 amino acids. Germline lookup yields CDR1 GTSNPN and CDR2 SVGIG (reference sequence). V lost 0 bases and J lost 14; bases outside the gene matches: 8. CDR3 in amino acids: CAWSVRRDRAKFF. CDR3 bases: TGTGCCTGGAGTGTTAGAAGGGACAGGGCTAAGTTCTTC.

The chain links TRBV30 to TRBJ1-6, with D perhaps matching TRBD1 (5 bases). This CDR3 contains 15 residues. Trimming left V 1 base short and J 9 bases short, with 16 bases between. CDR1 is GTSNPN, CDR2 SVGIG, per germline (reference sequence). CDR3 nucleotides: TGTGCCTGGAGTGCTCGCCAGGGAAAGGGTTCACCCCTCCACTTT. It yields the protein CAWSARQGKGSPLHF.